The 27 T cell receptor beta chains presented below share a single source sample, sequenced in a study of blood T cell repertoires in COVID-19 (dated by TCRdb to the early 2020s). Receptor amplification or capture employed the immunoSEQ multiplex PCR assay. TCRdb carries this immuneACCESS record with in-frame sequences only. Its versions omit some clonotypes, under half of them owing to an unresolved V gene in the studies checked, with the rest unexplained. The sample profile shows about 140,000 clones; 65% to 85% of them were found once. The top ten clones comprise about 2% of the sample. Material for sequencing was peripheral blood. The receptors were gathered from a woman aged 55-75 years with acute or convalescent COVID-19.

The chain recombines TRBV18 with TRBJ2-1; no reliable D call. The CDR3 runs 11 residues. Germline CDR1 reads KGHSH; CDR2 reads LQKENI. Trimming took off 1 base at V and 9 bases at J, with 4 bases between the two ends. CDR3 protein: CASSPLSEQFF. The CDR3 DNA follows: TGTGCCAGCTCACCACTCAGTGAGCAGTTCTTC. Combining the CDR3 with reference TRBV18 and TRBJ2-1 gives the whole variable domain NAGVMQNPRHLVRRRGQEARLRCSPMKGHSHVYWYRQLPEEGLKFMVYLQKENIIDESGMPKERFSAEFPKEGPSILRIQQVVRGDSAAYFCASSPLSEQFFGPGTRLTVL.

The rearrangement joins TRBV6-6 to TRBJ2-5, with D possibly matching TRBD1 (5 bases). This CDR3 region has 11 residues. Trimming pared 6 bases from V and 13 bases from J, leaving 15 bases between. Germline CDR1 and CDR2: MNHNY and SVGAGI (reference sequence). The CDR3 is CASSRSYRWYF. CDR3 bases: TGTGCCAGCAGCCGCAGTTACAGGTGGTACTTC.

The rearrangement joins TRBV10-3 to TRBJ1-1, with TRBD1 matching 11 bases. CDR3 length: 15 residues. V shed 5 bases and J 6 bases; nucleotides not matched to a gene: 8. CDR1 ENHRY and CDR2 SYGVKD come from the germline V gene. The CDR3 sequence is CAISTPGQGVAEAFF. Written as DNA, the CDR3 is TGTGCCATCAGTACACCGGGACAGGGGGTCGCTGAAGCTTTCTTT.

This sequence joins TRBV6-5 and TRBJ2-1; TRBD2 might be the D (6 bases). This CDR3 contains 14 residues. V shed 6 bases and J shed 8 bases, with 17 bases lying between them. The germline V gene has CDR1 MNHEY and CDR2 SVGAGI. CDR3 DNA sequence: TGTGCCAGCAGGCGAGGGAGGAGAGGTGATGAGCAGTTCTTC. Amino acid sequence: CASRRGRRGDEQFF.

The V gene is TRBV3-1 (or the pseudogene TRBV3-2), the J gene TRBJ2-5, with 12 bases lining up with TRBD2. V lost 0 bases and J lost 5; bases outside the gene matches: 10. The CDR3 covers 18 residues. Looked up from germline, CDR1 is LGHDT and CDR2 is YNNKEL (reference sequence). The CDR3 protein is CASSQEGRLAGVRETQYF. In DNA, the CDR3 is TGTGCCAGCAGCCAAGAAGGGAGACTAGCGGGAGTTAGGGAGACCCAGTACTTC.

The chain combines TRBV28 with TRBJ2-1, with a tentative D call TRBD2 (6 bases). The CDR3 contains 14 residues. V was pared by 8 bases and J by 5 bases, with 16 bases between. From germline, CDR1 is MDHEN and CDR2 SYDVKM. CDR3 in amino acids: CASRLEGPHNEQFF. CDR3 DNA: TGTGCCAGCCGTCTGGAGGGACCACACAATGAGCAGTTCTTC. Variable domain in full (rest from reference TRBV28 and TRBJ2-1): DVKVTQSSRYLVKRTGEKVFLECVQDMDHENMFWYRQDPGLGLRLIYFSYDVKMKEKGDIPEGYSVSREKKERFSLILESASTNQTSMYLCASRLEGPHNEQFFGPGTRLTVL.

CDR3 protein: CASQNGLDGKLFF. The CDR3 region has the DNA TGTGCCAGCCAAAACGGACTTGATGGAAAACTGTTTTTT. The chain links TRBV6-5 to TRBJ1-4; D remains unclear. Germline loops: CDR1 MNHEY, CDR2 SVGAGI. The CDR3 runs to 13 residues. V was pared by 8 bases and J by 10 bases, with 17 bases between.

This chain links TRBV7-8 with TRBJ1-4; D may be TRBD1 (5 bases). From germline, CDR1 is SGHVS and CDR2 FQNEAQ. The CDR3 is 15 residues long. V lost 3 bases, J lost 8 bases, and 16 bases lay in between. CDR3: CASSFRIGGSEKLFF. DNA of the CDR3: TGTGCCAGCAGCTTTCGGATCGGGGGAAGCGAAAAACTGTTTTTT.

In its sample, this clone was seen a few times. The chain employs TRBV2 and TRBJ2-3, with D perhaps TRBD2 (6 bases). CDR1 SNHLY and CDR2 FYNNEI come from the germline V gene. This CDR3 has 17 amino acids. Trimming took off 6 bases at V and 2 bases at J, with 21 bases between the two ends. For the CDR3, the DNA is TGTGCCAGCAGCGGGAGAGGGGCCACATTCGCCACAGATACGCAGTATTTT. This gives the protein CASSGRGATFATDTQYF.

This chain connects TRBV5-4 to TRBJ2-1, with D unresolved. The CDR3 contains 16 residues. The V end lost 0 bases, the J end lost 0 bases, and 10 bases lay between the germline ends. In germline, CDR1 is SGHNT, CDR2 YYREEE (reference sequence). The CDR3 DNA follows: TGTGCCAGCAGCTTGGAAACCCGTAGCTCCTACAATGAGCAGTTCTTC. It codes for CASSLETRSSYNEQFF. The whole variable domain, filled in from reference TRBV5-4 and TRBJ2-1, reads ETGVTQSPTHLIKTRGQQVTLRCSSQSGHNTVSWYQQALGQGPQFIFQYYREEENGRGNFPPRFSGLQFPNYSSELNVNALELDDSALYLCASSLETRSSYNEQFFGPGTRLTVL.

The chain links TRBV15 to TRBJ2-1; D unclear. The germline V gene encodes CDR1 LNHNV and CDR2 YYDKDF (reference sequence). Trimming pared 1 base from V and 3 bases from J, leaving 7 bases between. The CDR3 has 14 residues. In nucleotides, the CDR3 is TGTGCCACCAGCAGAGTTCAGAACTACAATGAGCAGTTCTTC. This codes for CATSRVQNYNEQFF.

The V call is TRBV5-6, the J call TRBJ2-7; D gene ambiguous. The CDR3 totals 14 residues. Trimming stripped 0 bases from V and 0 bases from J, with 7 bases between. The V gene's germline CDR1 is SGHDT and CDR2 YYEEEE. CDR3 sequence: CASSLVPSSYEQYF. CDR3 DNA: TGTGCCAGCAGCTTGGTACCGAGCTCCTACGAGCAGTACTTC.

The rearrangement uses TRBV30 and TRBJ1-2, with D unresolved. V lost 4 bases and J 7 bases, leaving 19 bases between the germline ends. The CDR3 has 14 residues. CDR1 is GTSNPN, CDR2 SVGIG, per germline (reference sequence). The CDR3 is CAWIGFLEEGGYTF. The CDR3 bases are TGTGCCTGGATTGGTTTTTTGGAGGAGGGTGGCTACACCTTC.

V and J are TRBV28 and TRBJ2-1; perhaps TRBD2 as D (6 bases). Germline V gene data show CDR1 as MDHEN and CDR2 as SYDVKM. CDR3 length equals 15 residues. V was clipped by 2 bases and J by 8 bases, with 16 bases between them. The CDR3 loop is CASSLNGRGAHEQFF. The CDR3 nucleotides read TGTGCCAGCAGTTTAAACGGGAGAGGGGCTCATGAGCAGTTCTTC.

J is TRBJ2-7 and V is TRBV4-1, with 7 bases lining up with TRBD2. The germline CDR1 and CDR2 sequences are MGHRA and YSYEKL. J was trimmed by 3 bases and V by 1 base; bases with no gene match: 3. The CDR3 spans 14 residues. The DNA of the CDR3 is TGCGCCAGCAGCCAAGTTGGGGACTACTACGAGCAGTACTTC. Protein: CASSQVGDYYEQYF.

This sequence joins TRBV5-1 and TRBJ2-1, with no clear D. V lost 5 bases to trimming and J lost 9 bases, with 9 bases between them. The CDR3 contains 11 residues. The germline gives CDR1 SGHRS, CDR2 YFSETQ. CDR3 loop: CASSSRREQFF. The CDR3 bases are TGCGCCAGCAGTTCGAGGCGTGAGCAGTTCTTC.

This rearrangement joins TRBV30 to TRBJ2-1, with 10 bases matching TRBD1. Trimming cost V 2 bases and J 5 bases; bases outside gene matches: 3. The CDR3 totals 14 residues. Germline CDR1 GTSNPN, CDR2 SVGIG (reference sequence). CDR3 DNA sequence: TGTGCCTGGAGTCTTGGGACAGGGGACAATGAGCAGTTCTTC. This codes for CAWSLGTGDNEQFF. The entire variable domain, with the rest obtained from reference TRBV30 and TRBJ2-1, is as follows: SQTIHQWPATLVQPVGSPLSLECTVEGTSNPNLYWYRQAAGRGLQLLFYSVGIGQISSEVPQNLSASRPQDRQFILSSKKLLLSDSGFYLCAWSLGTGDNEQFFGPGTRLTVL.

The J gene is TRBJ2-1, the V gene TRBV7-6; 9 bases are a match to TRBD2. V was clipped by 1 base and J by 2 bases; unmatched bases: 6. This CDR3 spans 17 amino acids. Germline CDR1 and CDR2: SGHVS and FNYEAQ. The CDR3 loop reads CASSLVSGGRAYNEQFF. For the CDR3, the DNA is TGTGCCAGCAGCTTAGTCTCGGGCGGGAGGGCCTACAATGAGCAGTTCTTC.

The chain couples TRBV7-9 to TRBJ2-7; 10 bases line up with TRBD2. The V gene end was trimmed by 7 bases and the J gene end by 5 bases; junction bases not matched to a gene: 8. CDR1 is SEHNR and CDR2 is FQNEAQ in the germline V gene (reference sequence). The CDR3 is 14 amino acids. CDR3 DNA sequence: TGTGCCAGCACCAGAGCGGGGGGGACGCACGAGCAGTACTTC. Its translation: CASTRAGGTHEQYF.

The chain uses TRBV30 and TRBJ1-1; 7 nucleotides match TRBD1. The CDR3 is made up of 15 amino acids. The trim removed 2 bases at V and 3 bases at J, leaving 9 bases unmatched. Germline V gene sequence: CDR1 GTSNPN, CDR2 SVGIG (reference sequence). CDR3 DNA sequence: TGTGCCTGGAGTTCTAGACAGGGAGGATACACTGAAGCTTTCTTT. Its protein product is CAWSSRQGGYTEAFF.

V gene TRBV7-8 combines with J gene TRBJ1-4; tentative D call: TRBD1 (5 bases). There are 14 residues in the CDR3. Germline CDR1 and CDR2: SGHVS and FQNEAQ. V was trimmed by 6 bases and J by 2 bases, leaving 10 bases between them. The CDR3 DNA follows: TGTGCCAGCAGGGGCGGGGCTACTAATGAAAAACTGTTTTTT. Translated, it gives CASRGGATNEKLFF.

The CDR3 nucleotides read TGTGCCAGCAGCCTCCGCTACGAGCAGTACTTC. Residues: CASSLRYEQYF. The V and J genes are TRBV2 and TRBJ2-7; D not certain. The CDR3 spans 11 residues. The V gene's germline CDR1 is SNHLY and CDR2 FYNNEI. Trimming pared 6 bases from V and 3 bases from J, leaving 6 bases between. Together with reference TRBV2 and TRBJ2-7, the CDR3 gives the full variable domain: EPEVTQTPSHQVTQMGQEVILRCVPISNHLYFYWYRQILGQKVEFLVSFYNNEISEKSEIFDDQFSVERPDGSNFTLKIRSTKLEDSAMYFCASSLRYEQYFGPGTRLTVT.

This clone occurred a few times. J is TRBJ2-7 and V is TRBV30, with a weak D call TRBD1 (6 bases). The ends were cut back, 3 bases at V and 2 bases at J, with 11 bases in the middle. The CDR3 runs to 13 residues. From germline, CDR1 is GTSNPN and CDR2 SVGIG (reference sequence). For the CDR3, the DNA is TGTGCCTGGAGCACAGGGACAACCTACGAGCAGTACTTC. As protein: CAWSTGTTYEQYF.

CDR3 in amino acids: CASSGQGYEQYF. The DNA of the CDR3 is TGTGCCAGCAGCGGACAGGGCTACGAGCAGTACTTC. The chain joins TRBV6-6 to TRBJ2-7, with 8 bases fitting TRBD1. Germline CDR1 and CDR2: MNHNY and SVGAGI (reference sequence). CDR3 length equals 12 residues. With 6 bases clipped from V and 3 bases from J, the junction kept 1 base outside the gene matches.

This clone was observed a handful of times. The chain is built from TRBV7-8 and TRBJ1-4; D unresolved. Germline lookup yields CDR1 SGHVS and CDR2 FQNEAQ. Deletions cut 5 bases from V and 6 bases from J, with 13 bases between. This CDR3 has 14 residues. CDR3 DNA: TGTGCCAGCAGCCGAGGGATGGCGGATGAAAAACTGTTTTTT. Encoded protein: CASSRGMADEKLFF.

The rearrangement uses TRBV6-5 and TRBJ1-2, with 7 bases fitting TRBD1. V dropped 6 bases and J dropped 4; count of bases not matched to a gene: 8. Per germline, CDR1 MNHEY and CDR2 SVGAGI. The CDR3 has 14 amino acids. CDR3 DNA sequence: TGTGCCAGCAGGGAGGGGGCGCCGAGCTATGGCTACACCTTC. Translation: CASREGAPSYGYTF.

The rearrangement uses TRBV28 and TRBJ2-7, with 7 bases matching TRBD2. J gave up 2 bases and V 1 base, and 5 bases lay outside the gene matches. In germline, CDR1 is MDHEN, CDR2 SYDVKM. The CDR3 loop spans 15 amino acids. CDR3 residues: CASSLLTGGTYEQYF. The CDR3 region has the DNA TGTGCCAGCAGTTTATTAACGGGAGGAACCTACGAGCAGTACTTC.